The T cell receptor beta chain under discussion was sequenced for a study of metastatic and nonmetastatic thyroid tumors. Looking at the study overall: Samples came from malignant and benign thyroid patients, and repertoires were compared across blood and tumor or nodule tissue.

There were no patients who had received any treatment before thyroid surgery. CDR1 is MNHNS and CDR2 is SASEGT in the germline V gene. The CDR3 extends over 14 amino acids. V lost 10 bases to trimming and J lost 4 bases; unmatched junction nucleotides: 11. By share, this clone ranks as medium-sized. TCRdb re-analyzed the PCR reads using MiXCR. The repertoire consists of tens of thousands of clones, with 11% occurring once and the leading ten covering 7.5% to 8%. The sample taken for sequencing was blood. The J gene is TRBJ2-3, the V gene TRBV6-1, with 7 nucleotides matching TRBD1. This TCR derives from a female donor with papillary thyroid cancer or a benign thyroid nodule (not recorded which). Some clones in this sample may be carry-over from other donors' samples. CDR3 DNA: TGTGCCATCACCGGGACAGCAGATGCAGATACGCAGTATTTT. Residues: CAITGTADADTQYF.